Included here is one T cell receptor beta chain sequence, with context. No antigen is known for it. Within one base of it there is no much larger clone, and no base qualities were kept. Libraries came from PCR. Reads for this sample came from an Illumina HiSeq 2500. To reduce PCR and sequencing biases, unique molecular identifiers were built into the TCR beta cDNA libraries. About 500,000 cDNA molecules were obtained for every 1 to 10 million input T cells, so each molecule roughly corresponded to one T cell. The patient libraries were prepared and sequenced with the same protocol used for the earlier healthy control dataset. Samples belonging to the same batch were prepared together, multiplexed and sequenced on a shared HiSeq lane. Per the original workflow: MIGEC was used to process the raw barcoded reads, and molecular identifier groups with only a single read were discarded before consensus assembly and CDR3 extraction. Clonotype tables were post-analysed with VDJtools, normalizing diversity by down-sampling all datasets to the smallest sample size. To correct batch-related cross-sample contamination, repertoire overlap clustering matched CDR3 amino acid sequences but not nucleotide sequences. TCRdb's own reprocessing of the public reads used fastp at Q25 and MiXCR and kept productive beta chains. Rows matching on CDR3 protein sequence are summarized as one entry with the most common DNA and genes. TCRdb, not the authors, supplied the V and J calls. The sample table records fewer than 850,000 distinct CDR3 sequences; 40% to 55% of these occur just once. 4.9% of the sample is held by the ten biggest clonotypes.

Via the germline V gene (reference sequence), CDR1 is DFQATT and CDR2 SNEGSKA. The CDR3 contains 12 residues, cysteine and phenylalanine counted. CDR3 DNA is the only sequence kept; it has 36 bases, read in frame from the first base. The data stem from a study of post-analysis software for immune sequencing data (dated by TCRdb to 2014 to 2015). Background for the entire study: Disease courses on record covered relapsing-remitting, secondary progressive and progressive-relapsing multiple sclerosis, though some patients had no subtype annotation. A subset of samples was prepared in parallel using single-end sample barcoding, then pooled and co-amplified after Illumina adapter ligation. Patient repertoires were compared against ten to twelve previously published healthy control repertoires from donors aged about 6 to 25 years. On the study overall, not on this receptor specifically: Compared with controls, multiple sclerosis patients had significantly lower normalized Chao1 diversity, a finding suggesting substantial peripheral T-cell clonal expansion. Significantly higher frequencies in patients than in controls were found for five TRBV segments, including TRBV5-6, TRBV5-1 and TRBV20-1. Strong co-clustering of samples prepared in the same batch was shown by direct clustering with F measure, prompting a batch-effect correction. The multiple sclerosis patient group was slightly younger than the control group.

TCR beta repertoires were profiled from peripheral blood of 13 young patients with multiple sclerosis to demonstrate the VDJtools post-analysis software. Multiple sclerosis patients were children and adolescents aged about 6 to 16 years. The sequenced sample consisted of blood. In this chain, TRBV20-1 is recombined with TRBJ2-5; the junction holds 8 bases that match TRBD2. The tail of the sequence fits TRBJ2-7 better, so the J call may be wrong. The sequence was obtained from a girl between 10 and 17 years old with multiple sclerosis. At the DNA level, the sequence is TGCAGTGCAAACTTAGCGGGAAGCGAGCAGTACTTC. Its protein is CSANLAGSEQYF.